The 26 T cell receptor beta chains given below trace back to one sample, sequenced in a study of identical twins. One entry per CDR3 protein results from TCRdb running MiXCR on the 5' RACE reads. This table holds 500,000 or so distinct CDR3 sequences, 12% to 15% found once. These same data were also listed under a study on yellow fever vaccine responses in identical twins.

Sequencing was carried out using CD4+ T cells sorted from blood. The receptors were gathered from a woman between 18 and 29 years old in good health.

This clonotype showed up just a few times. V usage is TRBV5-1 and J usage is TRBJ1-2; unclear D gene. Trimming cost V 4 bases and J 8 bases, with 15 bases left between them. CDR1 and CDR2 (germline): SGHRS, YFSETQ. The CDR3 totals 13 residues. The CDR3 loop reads CASSLEGLAGYTF. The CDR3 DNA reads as TGCGCCAGCAGCCTAGAAGGACTCGCGGGCTACACCTTC.

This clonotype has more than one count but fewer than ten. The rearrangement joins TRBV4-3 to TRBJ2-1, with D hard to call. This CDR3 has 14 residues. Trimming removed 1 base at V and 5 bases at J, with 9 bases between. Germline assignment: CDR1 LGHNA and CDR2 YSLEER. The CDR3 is CASSQVGENNEQFF. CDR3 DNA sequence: TGCGCCAGCAGCCAAGTAGGTGAGAACAATGAGCAGTTCTTC.

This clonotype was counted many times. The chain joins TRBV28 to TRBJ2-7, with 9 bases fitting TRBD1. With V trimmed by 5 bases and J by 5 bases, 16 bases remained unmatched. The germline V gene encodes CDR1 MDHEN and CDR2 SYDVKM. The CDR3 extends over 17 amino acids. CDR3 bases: TGTGCCAGCAGTAACCGGGCACCCGGGACAGGGTCCCACGAGCAGTACTTC. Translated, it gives CASSNRAPGTGSHEQYF.

The CDR3, as DNA: TGCGCCAGCCGCCTTAGGACTAGCGGGAGGATCCAAGAGACCCAGTACTTC. Encoded protein: CASRLRTSGRIQETQYF. The chain is built from TRBV5-1 and TRBJ2-5; 14 positions match TRBD2. The V gene end was trimmed by 7 bases and the J gene end by 1 base; junction bases not matched to a gene: 9. CDR3 length: 17 amino acids. Germline-derived CDR1 and CDR2 are SGHRS and YFSETQ.

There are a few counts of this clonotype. As DNA, the CDR3 is TGCAGTGCTAGAGATTTTCCAGCGGGCTCCTACGAGCAGTACTTC. Protein sequence: CSARDFPAGSYEQYF. The V and J genes are TRBV20-1 and TRBJ2-7; a possible D gene is TRBD2 (6 bases). Per germline, CDR1 DFQATT and CDR2 SNEGSKA (reference sequence). The CDR3 covers 15 residues. Trimming pared 0 bases from V and 0 bases from J, leaving 12 bases between.

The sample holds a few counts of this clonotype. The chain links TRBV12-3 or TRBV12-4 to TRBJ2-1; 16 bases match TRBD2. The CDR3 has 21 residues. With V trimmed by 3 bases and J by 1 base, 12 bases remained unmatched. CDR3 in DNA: TGTGCCAGCAGTTTGACCGGGACTAGCGGGGGGGCGGTTAGGTCCTACAATGAGCAGTTCTTC. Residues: CASSLTGTSGGAVRSYNEQFF.

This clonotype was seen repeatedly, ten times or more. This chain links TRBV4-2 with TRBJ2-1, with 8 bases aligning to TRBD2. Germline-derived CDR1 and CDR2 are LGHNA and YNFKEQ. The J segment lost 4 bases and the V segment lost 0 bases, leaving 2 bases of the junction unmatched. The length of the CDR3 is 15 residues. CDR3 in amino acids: CASSQDASGYNEQFF. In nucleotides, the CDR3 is TGTGCCAGCAGCCAAGATGCTAGCGGGTACAATGAGCAGTTCTTC.

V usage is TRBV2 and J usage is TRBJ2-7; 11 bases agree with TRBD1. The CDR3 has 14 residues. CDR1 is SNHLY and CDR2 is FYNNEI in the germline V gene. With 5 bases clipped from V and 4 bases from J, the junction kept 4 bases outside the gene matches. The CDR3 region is CASSRTGGMYEQYF. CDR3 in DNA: TGTGCCAGCAGTCGGACAGGGGGCATGTACGAGCAGTACTTC.

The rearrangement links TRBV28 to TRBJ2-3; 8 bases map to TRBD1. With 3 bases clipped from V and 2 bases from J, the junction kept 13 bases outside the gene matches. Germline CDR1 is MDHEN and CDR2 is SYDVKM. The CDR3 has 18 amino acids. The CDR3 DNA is TGTGCCAGCAGTTTGAGCGGCCAGGGGGCGAGAGCCACAGATACGCAGTATTTT. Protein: CASSLSGQGARATDTQYF.

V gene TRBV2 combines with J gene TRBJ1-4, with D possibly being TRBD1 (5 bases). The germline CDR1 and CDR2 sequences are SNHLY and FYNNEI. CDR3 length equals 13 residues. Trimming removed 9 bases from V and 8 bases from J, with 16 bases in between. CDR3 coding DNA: TGTGCCAGGGGACTGCCAAACCAAGAAAAACTGTTTTTT. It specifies CARGLPNQEKLFF.

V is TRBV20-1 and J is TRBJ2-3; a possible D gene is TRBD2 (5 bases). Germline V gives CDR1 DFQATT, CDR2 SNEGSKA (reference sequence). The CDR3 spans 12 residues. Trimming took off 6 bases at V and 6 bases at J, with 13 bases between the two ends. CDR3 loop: CSAEDLSDTQYF. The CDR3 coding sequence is TGCAGTGCGGAGGACTTGTCTGATACGCAGTATTTT.

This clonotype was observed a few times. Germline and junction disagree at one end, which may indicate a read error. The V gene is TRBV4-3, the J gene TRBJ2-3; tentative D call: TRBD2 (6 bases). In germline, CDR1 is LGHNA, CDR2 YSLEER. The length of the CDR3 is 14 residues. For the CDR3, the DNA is TGCGCCAGTAGCCGGACCGGGAGCGCAGATACGCAGTATTTT. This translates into CASSRTGSADTQYF.

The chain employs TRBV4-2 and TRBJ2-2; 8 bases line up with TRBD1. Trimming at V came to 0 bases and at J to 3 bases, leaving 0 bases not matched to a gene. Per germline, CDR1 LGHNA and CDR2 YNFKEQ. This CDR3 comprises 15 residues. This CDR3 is CASSQETGDTGELFF. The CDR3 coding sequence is TGTGCCAGCAGCCAAGAGACAGGGGACACCGGGGAGCTGTTTTTT.

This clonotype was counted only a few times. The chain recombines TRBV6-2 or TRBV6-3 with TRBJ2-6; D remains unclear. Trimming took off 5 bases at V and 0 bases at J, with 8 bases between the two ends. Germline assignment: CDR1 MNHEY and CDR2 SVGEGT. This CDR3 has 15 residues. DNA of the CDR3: TGTGCCAGCAGTGCAACACCCTCTGGGGCCAACGTCCTGACTTTC. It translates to CASSATPSGANVLTF.

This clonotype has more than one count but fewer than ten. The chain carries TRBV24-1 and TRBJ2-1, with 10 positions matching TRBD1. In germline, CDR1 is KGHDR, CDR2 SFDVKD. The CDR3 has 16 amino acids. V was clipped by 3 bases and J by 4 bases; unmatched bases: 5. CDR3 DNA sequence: TGTGCCACCAGTGATGTCGCGGGACAGGGGTACAATGAGCAGTTCTTC. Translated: CATSDVAGQGYNEQFF.

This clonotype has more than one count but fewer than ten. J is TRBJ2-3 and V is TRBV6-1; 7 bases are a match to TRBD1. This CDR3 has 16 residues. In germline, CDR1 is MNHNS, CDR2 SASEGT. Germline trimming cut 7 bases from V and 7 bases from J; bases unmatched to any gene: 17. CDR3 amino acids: CASNTLGDSRKNTQYF. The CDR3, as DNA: TGTGCCAGCAATACATTAGGGGACAGTCGTAAAAATACGCAGTATTTT.

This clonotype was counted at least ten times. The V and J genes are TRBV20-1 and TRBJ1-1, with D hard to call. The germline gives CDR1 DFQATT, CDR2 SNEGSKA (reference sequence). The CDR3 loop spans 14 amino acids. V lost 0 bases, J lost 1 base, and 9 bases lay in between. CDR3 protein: CSARDWAANTEAFF. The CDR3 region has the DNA TGCAGTGCTAGAGATTGGGCGGCGAACACTGAAGCTTTCTTT.

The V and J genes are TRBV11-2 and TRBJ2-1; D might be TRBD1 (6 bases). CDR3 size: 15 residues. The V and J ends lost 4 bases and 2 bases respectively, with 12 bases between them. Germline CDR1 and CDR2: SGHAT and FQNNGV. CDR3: CASSSWGPAYNEQFF. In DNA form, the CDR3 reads TGTGCCAGCAGCTCCTGGGGGCCAGCCTACAATGAGCAGTTCTTC.

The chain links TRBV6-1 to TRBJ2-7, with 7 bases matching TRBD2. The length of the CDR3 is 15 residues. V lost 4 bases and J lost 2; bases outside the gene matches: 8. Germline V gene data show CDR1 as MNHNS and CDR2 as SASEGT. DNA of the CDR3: TGTGCCAGCAGTGGTTATTTGGCGGGAGCCTACGAGCAGTACTTC. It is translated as CASSGYLAGAYEQYF.

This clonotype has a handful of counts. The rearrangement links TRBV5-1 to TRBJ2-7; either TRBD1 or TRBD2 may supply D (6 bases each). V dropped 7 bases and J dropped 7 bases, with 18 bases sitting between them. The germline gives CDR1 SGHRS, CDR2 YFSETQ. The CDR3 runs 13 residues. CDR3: CASHFGGRDEQYF. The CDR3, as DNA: TGCGCCAGCCACTTTGGGGGGCGTGATGAGCAGTACTTC.

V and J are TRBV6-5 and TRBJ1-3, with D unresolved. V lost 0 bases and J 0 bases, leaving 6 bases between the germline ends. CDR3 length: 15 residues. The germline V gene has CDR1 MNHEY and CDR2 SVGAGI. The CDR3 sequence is CASSYSLLSGNTIYF. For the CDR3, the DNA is TGTGCCAGCAGTTACTCGTTACTCTCTGGAAACACCATATATTTT.

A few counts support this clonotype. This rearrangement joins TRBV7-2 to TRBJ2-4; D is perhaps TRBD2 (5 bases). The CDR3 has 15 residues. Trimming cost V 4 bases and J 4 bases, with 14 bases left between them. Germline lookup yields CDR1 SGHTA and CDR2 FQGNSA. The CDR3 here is CASSSPGESKNIQYF. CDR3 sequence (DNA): TGTGCCAGCAGCTCCCCCGGGGAGTCGAAAAACATTCAGTACTTC.

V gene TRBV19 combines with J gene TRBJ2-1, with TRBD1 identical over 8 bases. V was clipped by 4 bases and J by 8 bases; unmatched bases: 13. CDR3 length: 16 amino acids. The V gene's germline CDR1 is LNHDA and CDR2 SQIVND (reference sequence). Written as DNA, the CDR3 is TGTGCCAGTAGTAGCCTCAGGGGGCGGTTTTTGGATGAGCAGTTCTTC. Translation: CASSSLRGRFLDEQFF.

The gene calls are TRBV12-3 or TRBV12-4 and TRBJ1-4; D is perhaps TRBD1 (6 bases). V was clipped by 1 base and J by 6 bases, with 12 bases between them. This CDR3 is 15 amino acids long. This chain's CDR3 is CASSLGRGRDEKLFF. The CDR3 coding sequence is TGTGCCAGCAGTTTAGGCAGGGGACGGGATGAAAAACTGTTTTTT.

CDR3 in DNA: TGTGCCAGCAGTTACGGGTATAGCGGGAGGGCCGAAGAGCAGTTCTTC. It specifies CASSYGYSGRAEEQFF. V gene TRBV6-5 combines with J gene TRBJ2-1, with TRBD2 matching over 11 bases. Germline V gene lookup returns CDR1 MNHEY and CDR2 SVGAGI. The CDR3 is 16 residues long. Trimming at V came to 2 bases and at J to 10 bases, leaving 10 bases not matched to a gene.

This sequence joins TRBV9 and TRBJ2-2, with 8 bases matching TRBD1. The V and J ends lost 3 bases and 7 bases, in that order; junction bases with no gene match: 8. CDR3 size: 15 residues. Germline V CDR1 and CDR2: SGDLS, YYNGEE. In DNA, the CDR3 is TGTGCCAGCAGCGAGACAGGGGTGTTAGGCGGGGAGCTGTTTTTT. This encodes CASSETGVLGGELFF.